This entry lists 2 T cell receptor beta chains sequenced from one sample in a study of OX40 agonist ivuxolimab in advanced cancers. The method was immunoSEQ multiplex PCR; TCRdb's version includes in-frame clones alone and lacks a portion of them. The sample has 55,000 to 70,000 clones; approximately 86% are singletons. Sequences were derived from CD4+ or CD8+ T cells sorted from blood, sampled in a trial of the OX40 agonist ivuxolimab. The origin of the receptors is an adult with an advanced solid tumor such as melanoma, head and neck, liver or kidney cancer.

This clone was seen a single time. V is TRBV18 and J is TRBJ2-7, with a possible D match to TRBD1 (5 bases). The CDR3 is 14 residues long. The germline CDR1 and CDR2 sequences are KGHSH and LQKENI. V lost 4 bases, J lost 4 bases, and 14 bases lay in between. As DNA, the CDR3 is TGTGCCAGCTCACGACAGACGTACTTGTACGAGCAGTACTTC. Amino acids: CASSRQTYLYEQYF. Based on the CDR3 plus reference TRBV18 and TRBJ2-7, the full variable domain is NAGVMQNPRHLVRRRGQEARLRCSPMKGHSHVYWYRQLPEEGLKFMVYLQKENIIDESGMPKERFSAEFPKEGPSILRIQQVVRGDSAAYFCASSRQTYLYEQYFGPGTRLTVT.

This clone has a handful of counts. V is TRBV11-3 and J is TRBJ2-1, with TRBD1 matching 7 bases. Germline V gene data show CDR1 as SGHNT and CDR2 as YENEEA. J was trimmed by 6 bases and V by 5 bases; bases with no gene match: 7. This CDR3 has 14 residues. This CDR3 reads CASSGDRVGNEQFF. CDR3 DNA sequence: TGTGCCAGCAGCGGTGACAGGGTAGGCAATGAGCAGTTCTTC.